Listed here are 19 T cell receptor beta chains from one sample, sequenced in a study of PD-1 blockade in classical Hodgkin lymphoma. Sequencing used immunoSEQ multiplex PCR; TCRdb keeps in-frame clones, though not all of them. This sample carries tens of thousands of clones, about 92% of them seen once, and the ten largest clones take 8%. With no exception, relapse followed autologous stem cell transplantation in all patients, and brentuximab vedotin exposure varied. Here the sequenced sample was peripheral blood mononuclear cells (PBMCs), taken at baseline. These receptors all come from a human donor with classical Hodgkin lymphoma.

The rearrangement uses TRBV11-2 and TRBJ2-1; D unclear. Per the germline V gene, CDR1 is SGHAT and CDR2 is FQNNGV. Trimming left V 0 bases short and J 0 bases short, with 9 bases between. The CDR3 totals 16 residues. CDR3 nucleotide sequence: TGTGCCAGCAGCTTAGATAGGGATAGCTCCTACAATGAGCAGTTCTTC. Translated, it gives CASSLDRDSSYNEQFF.

In its sample, this clone was seen once. V gene TRBV2 combines with J gene TRBJ2-7, with D perhaps TRBD1 or TRBD2 (6 bases each). This CDR3 is 17 amino acids long. Germline V gives CDR1 SNHLY, CDR2 FYNNEI. With 4 bases removed from V and 4 bases from J, the gap between germline ends came to 23 bases. The CDR3 bases are TGTGCCAGCAGTGTCCGGCCTAATTCGGGGGCGCTTTACGAGCAGTACTTC. Its translation: CASSVRPNSGALYEQYF.

V gene TRBV5-1 combines with J gene TRBJ2-7; 12 bases are a match to TRBD2. Germline V gives CDR1 SGHRS, CDR2 YFSETQ. Unmatched junction bases numbered 12, after V lost 2 bases and J lost 6 bases. The CDR3 is 17 amino acids. Written as DNA, the CDR3 is TGCGCCAGCAGCTTAGGGCTAGCGGGGGGGCCCGGAGGCGAGCAGTACTTC. Its protein is CASSLGLAGGPGGEQYF.

The J gene is TRBJ2-5, the V gene TRBV9; 10 bases fit TRBD2. The CDR3 contains 15 residues. The ends lost 6 bases at V and 0 bases at J; junction bases unmatched: 5. The V gene's germline CDR1 is SGDLS and CDR2 YYNGEE. This CDR3 is CASTPLAGNQETQYF. CDR3 DNA sequence: TGTGCCAGCACCCCACTAGCGGGGAACCAAGAGACCCAGTACTTC.

The CDR3 DNA reads as TGTGCCAGCAGCTTCCTAGCGGGGGGGCCGGTTTCAGATACGCAGTATTTT. Amino acids: CASSFLAGGPVSDTQYF. The chain joins TRBV7-9 to TRBJ2-3, with 12 bases matching TRBD2. The V gene end was trimmed by 3 bases and the J gene end by 4 bases; junction bases not matched to a gene: 8. Germline values: CDR1 SEHNR, CDR2 FQNEAQ (reference sequence). This CDR3 spans 17 amino acids.

This chain uses TRBV11-2 with TRBJ1-1; 8 bases match TRBD1. With 6 bases clipped from V and 5 bases from J, the junction kept 8 bases outside the gene matches. Germline V gives CDR1 SGHAT, CDR2 FQNNGV. This CDR3 is built from 14 residues. CDR3: CASSSQGEGTEAFF. The CDR3 DNA reads TGTGCCAGCAGTTCACAGGGGGAGGGGACTGAAGCTTTCTTT.

This clone has only one observation. The genes are TRBV30 and TRBJ2-7, with 11 bases matching TRBD1. V was clipped by 3 bases and J by 6 bases; unmatched bases: 7. Germline lookup yields CDR1 GTSNPN and CDR2 SVGIG (reference sequence). The CDR3 covers 14 residues. The chain's CDR3 is CAWSGTGGFSEQYF. As DNA, the CDR3 is TGTGCCTGGAGCGGGACAGGGGGGTTCAGCGAGCAGTACTTC. Complete variable domain (other parts from reference TRBV30 and TRBJ2-7): SQTIHQWPATLVQPVGSPLSLECTVEGTSNPNLYWYRQAAGRGLQLLFYSVGIGQISSEVPQNLSASRPQDRQFILSSKKLLLSDSGFYLCAWSGTGGFSEQYFGPGTRLTVT.

V is TRBV19 and J is TRBJ2-3, with D hard to call. CDR1 and CDR2 (germline): LNHDA, SQIVND (reference sequence). Trimming took off 3 bases at V and 0 bases at J, with 7 bases between the two ends. CDR3 length equals 14 residues. CDR3 region: CASSIELSTDTQYF. The CDR3 nucleotides are TGTGCCAGTAGTATCGAGCTGAGCACAGATACGCAGTATTTT.

The rearrangement uses TRBV5-5 and TRBJ2-1; 10 nucleotides agree with TRBD2. With V trimmed by 8 bases and J by 5 bases, 4 bases remained unmatched. The germline CDR1 and CDR2 sequences are SGHKS and YYEKEE (reference sequence). This CDR3 region has 13 residues. This CDR3 is CARGLAPNNEQFF. The CDR3 DNA reads as TGTGCCAGGGGACTAGCGCCTAACAATGAGCAGTTCTTC.

This chain joins TRBV7-6 and TRBJ1-1; TRBD1 matches 10 bases. CDR1 and CDR2 from the germline V gene are SGHVS and FNYEAQ. With 2 bases clipped from V and 10 bases from J, the junction kept 16 bases outside the gene matches. The CDR3 has 17 amino acids. The CDR3 region is CASSLSDPGQGLYAAFF. The CDR3 DNA follows: TGTGCCAGCAGCTTATCGGACCCGGGACAGGGGCTGTATGCAGCTTTCTTT.

The table lists this clone with a count of one. V is TRBV7-9 and J is TRBJ2-3; 11 nucleotides line up with TRBD2. The CDR3 runs to 17 residues. V shed 1 base, J shed 5 bases, and the junction held 8 bases outside the gene matches. The V gene's germline CDR1 is SEHNR and CDR2 FQNEAQ (reference sequence). CDR3 protein: CASSLGLAGGPVDTQYF. As DNA, the CDR3 is TGTGCCAGCAGCTTAGGCTTAGCGGGGGGGCCAGTAGATACGCAGTATTTT. The complete variable domain, with remaining parts taken from reference TRBV7-9 and TRBJ2-3, reads DTGVSQNPRHKITKRGQNVTFRCDPISEHNRLYWYRQTLGQGPEFLTYFQNEAQLEKSRLLSDRFSAERPKGSFSTLEIQRTEQGDSAMYLCASSLGLAGGPVDTQYFGPGTRLTVL.

The J gene is TRBJ2-1, the V gene TRBV9, with D perhaps matching TRBD1 (6 bases). Germline CDR1 SGDLS, CDR2 YYNGEE. Trimming took off 0 bases at V and 4 bases at J, with 8 bases between the two ends. This CDR3 comprises 14 residues. The CDR3 DNA follows: TGTGCCAGCAGCGTAGTCGGACAGTACAATGAGCAGTTCTTC. Its translation: CASSVVGQYNEQFF.

The rearrangement joins TRBV5-1 to TRBJ2-2, with TRBD2 matching 8 bases. The CDR3 contains 16 residues. Germline V gene sequence: CDR1 SGHRS, CDR2 YFSETQ. V trimming: 6 bases; J trimming: 4 bases; junction bases outside the gene matches: 11. The CDR3 sequence: CASTRGGLRGTGELFF. CDR3 nucleotide sequence: TGCGCCAGCACCCGGGGGGGCCTTCGGGGCACCGGGGAGCTGTTTTTT.

The rearrangement uses TRBV25-1 and TRBJ1-1, with D unresolved. The CDR3 is 14 residues long. V gave up 0 bases and J gave up 0 bases, with 5 bases separating them. CDR1 and CDR2 (germline): MGHDK, SYGVNS. The DNA of the CDR3 is TGTGCCAGCAGTGAATACTATATGAACACTGAAGCTTTCTTT. This gives the protein CASSEYYMNTEAFF.

This clone was seen only once. The DNA for the CDR3 is TGCGCCAGCAGTGAATTTCAGGGTCCCACTGAAGCTTTCTTT. This sequence encodes CASSEFQGPTEAFF. J is TRBJ1-1 and V is TRBV10-2, with D maybe TRBD1 (5 bases). Germline CDR1 is WSHSY and CDR2 is SAAADI. The CDR3 length is 14 residues. The V end was cut by 3 bases, the J end by 4 bases, with 12 bases between.

V and J are TRBV5-3 and TRBJ2-2; 8 bases match TRBD2. TRBV5-3 is recorded as an ORF, its role being uncertain. CDR3 length equals 18 residues. The V segment lost 1 base and the J segment 2 bases; nucleotides outside the gene matches: 10. In DNA form, the CDR3 reads TGTGCCAGAAGCTTGAGGCGGGGGGACGAGGTTAACACCGGGGAGCTGTTTTTT. This sequence encodes CARSLRRGDEVNTGELFF.

This rearrangement joins TRBV7-8 to TRBJ1-4; unclear D gene. Trimming shortened V by 1 base and J by 5 bases, and 14 bases separated the two germline ends. This CDR3 comprises 16 residues. From germline, CDR1 is SGHVS and CDR2 FQNEAQ. CDR3 nucleotide sequence: TGTGCCAGCAGCTTAGAGTTCGGGAATCCAAATGAAAAACTGTTTTTT. It specifies CASSLEFGNPNEKLFF.

The sample holds one count of this clone. The V and J genes are TRBV7-8 and TRBJ2-3, with D perhaps matching TRBD2 (5 bases). Germline V gene data show CDR1 as SGHVS and CDR2 as FQNEAQ. Trimming cost V 8 bases and J 2 bases, with 17 bases left between them. The CDR3 length is 15 residues. The CDR3 bases are TGTGCCAGCGGAACCCGCTCGGGGTCCACAGATACGCAGTATTTT. Its protein is CASGTRSGSTDTQYF. The entire variable domain, with the rest obtained from reference TRBV7-8 and TRBJ2-3, is as follows: GAGVSQSPRYKVAKRGQDVALRCDPISGHVSLFWYQQALGQGPEFLTYFQNEAQLDKSGLPSDRFFAERPEGSVSTLKIQRTQQEDSAVYLCASGTRSGSTDTQYFGPGTRLTVL.

The chain employs TRBV7-3 and TRBJ2-2; a possible D gene is TRBD1 (5 bases). V lost 5 bases and J lost 2, with 15 bases in between. The CDR3 sequence is 16 residues long. CDR1 SGHTA and CDR2 FQGTGA come from the germline V gene. The CDR3 bases are TGTGCCAGCAGCGCCTCGTTTGGGGCCAACACCGGGGAGCTGTTTTTT. Amino acids: CASSASFGANTGELFF.